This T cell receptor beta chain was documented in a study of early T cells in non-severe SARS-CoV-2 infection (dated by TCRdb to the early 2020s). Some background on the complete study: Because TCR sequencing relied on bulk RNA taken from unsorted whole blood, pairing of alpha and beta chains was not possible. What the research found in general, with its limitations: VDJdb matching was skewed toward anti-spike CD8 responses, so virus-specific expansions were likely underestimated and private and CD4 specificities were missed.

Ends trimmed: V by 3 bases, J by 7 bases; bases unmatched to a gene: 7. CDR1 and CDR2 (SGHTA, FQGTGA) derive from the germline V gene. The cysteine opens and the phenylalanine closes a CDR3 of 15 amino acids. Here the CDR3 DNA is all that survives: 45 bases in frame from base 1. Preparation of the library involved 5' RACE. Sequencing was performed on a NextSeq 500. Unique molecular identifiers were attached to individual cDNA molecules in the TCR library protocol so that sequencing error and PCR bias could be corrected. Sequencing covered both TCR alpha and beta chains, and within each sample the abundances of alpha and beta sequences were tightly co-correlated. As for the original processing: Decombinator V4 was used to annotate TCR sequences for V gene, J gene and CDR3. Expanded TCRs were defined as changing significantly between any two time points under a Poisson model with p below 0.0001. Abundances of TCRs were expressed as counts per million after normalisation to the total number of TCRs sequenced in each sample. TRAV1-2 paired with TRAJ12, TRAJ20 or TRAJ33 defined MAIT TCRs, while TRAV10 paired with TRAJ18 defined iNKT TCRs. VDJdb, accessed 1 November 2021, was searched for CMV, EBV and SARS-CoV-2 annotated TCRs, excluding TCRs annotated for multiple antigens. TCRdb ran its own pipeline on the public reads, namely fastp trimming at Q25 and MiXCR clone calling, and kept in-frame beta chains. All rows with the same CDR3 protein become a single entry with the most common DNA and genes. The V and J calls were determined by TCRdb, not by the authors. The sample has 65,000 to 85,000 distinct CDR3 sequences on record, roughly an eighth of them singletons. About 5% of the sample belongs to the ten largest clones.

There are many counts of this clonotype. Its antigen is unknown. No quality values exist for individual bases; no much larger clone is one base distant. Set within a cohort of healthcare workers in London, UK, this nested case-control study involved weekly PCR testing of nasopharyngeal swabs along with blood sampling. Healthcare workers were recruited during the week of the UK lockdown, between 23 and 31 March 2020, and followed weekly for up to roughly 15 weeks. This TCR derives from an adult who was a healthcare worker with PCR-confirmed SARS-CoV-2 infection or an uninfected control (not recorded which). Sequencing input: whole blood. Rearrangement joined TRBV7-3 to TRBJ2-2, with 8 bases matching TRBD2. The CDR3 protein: CASSFLSGSVGELFF. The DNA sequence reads TGTGCCAGCAGCTTCTTGAGCGGGAGCGTCGGGGAGCTGTTTTTT.